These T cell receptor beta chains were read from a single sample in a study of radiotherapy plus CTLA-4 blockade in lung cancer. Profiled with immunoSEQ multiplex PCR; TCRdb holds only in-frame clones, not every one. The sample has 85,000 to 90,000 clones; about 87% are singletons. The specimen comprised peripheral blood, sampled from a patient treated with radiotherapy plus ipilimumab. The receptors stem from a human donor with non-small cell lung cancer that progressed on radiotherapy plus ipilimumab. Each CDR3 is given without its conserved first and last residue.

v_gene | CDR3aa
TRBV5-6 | ASSLSSTYTDTQY
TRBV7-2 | ASSLGRNVRSTGELF
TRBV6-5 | ASSPPHADTQY
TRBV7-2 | ASSLSEASGSYEQY
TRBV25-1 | ASSGQGTGELF
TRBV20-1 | SALLDEQF
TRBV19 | ASTMRGGTNYGYT
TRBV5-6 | ASSLGQSGANVLT
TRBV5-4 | ASSLASERIEKLF
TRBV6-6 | ASSYSGGGAYNEQF
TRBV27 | ASRGQYLRSEAF
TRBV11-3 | ASSSGTGYEQY
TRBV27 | ASSLPGLGGHTQY
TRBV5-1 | ASSLDTRSGTGELF
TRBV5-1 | ASSRGTGFSGSASYEQY
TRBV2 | ASSEWAVNTGELF
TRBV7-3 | ASSLNSGPYNEQF
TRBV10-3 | AITKDQGTYEQY
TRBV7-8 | ASSLALWGRTNEKLF
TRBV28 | ASTFVRSTEAF
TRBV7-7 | ASSLVGRVSYNEQF
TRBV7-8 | ASSLVVNTGELF
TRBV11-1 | ASSFGASHGYT
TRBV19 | VQSTDTQY
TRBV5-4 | ASSARMNTEAF
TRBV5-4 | ASSPGQGVNEKLF
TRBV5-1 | ASSVTGTGGAGELF
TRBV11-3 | ASSLGGGDLYEQY
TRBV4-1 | ASSQRNGLGETQY
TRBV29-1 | SVDVDGYEQY
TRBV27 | ASRPSGGPGTQY